The present TCR beta chain was sequenced within a study of blood T cell repertoires in COVID-19. Study at large: Samples of COVID-19 (acute and convalescent) were obtained from the United States, Italy and Spain.

Here immunoSEQ multiplex PCR was the method, and the copy in TCRdb shows in-frame clones only, minus some. Of 97,000 or so clones listed, about 90% are singletons. The CDR3 runs to 14 residues. Germline CDR1 is LNHDA and CDR2 is SQIVND (reference sequence). The V gene end was trimmed by 5 bases and the J gene end by 6 bases; junction bases not matched to a gene: 10. This sequence originates from a man aged 50 or older with active COVID-19. This chain joins TRBV19 and TRBJ2-7, with 7 bases aligning to TRBD1. The specimen was peripheral blood. CDR3 sequence (DNA): TGTGCCAGTAGTGTGACAGGGACGGCTAGCGAGCAGTACTTC. Protein product: CASSVTGTASEQYF. Supplemented by reference TRBV19 and TRBJ2-7, the full variable domain reads DGGITQSPKYLFRKEGQNVTLSCEQNLNHDAMYWYRQDPGQGLRLIYYSQIVNDFQKGDIAEGYSVSREKKESFPLTVTSAQKNPTAFYLCASSVTGTASEQYFGPGTRLTVT.